A single sample is the source of the 21 T cell receptor beta chains below, sequenced in a study of T cell responses to AZD1222 COVID-19 vaccine (dated by TCRdb to 2020 to 2022). Preparation of the library involved the immunoSEQ multiplex PCR assay. This is the immuneACCESS table as TCRdb keeps it, with only in-frame sequences that have V and J called. A part of the clones is gone; compared with another copy, unresolved V genes explain less than half, and the rest is unexplained. The sample table lists roughly 140,000 clones, around 90% of them with a count of one. The biggest ten clones account for approximately 3% of the sample. Sample time point, as interpreted from the label and publication: about 28 days (+/-7) after the second vaccine dose. The input for sequencing was peripheral blood, taken 28 days after the second AZD1222 dose. These receptors came from an adult who received the AZD1222 COVID-19 vaccine.

This clone was seen a few times. As DNA, the CDR3 is TGTGCCATTGGACGAGAATATGAAGCTTTCTTT. This gives the protein CAIGREYEAFF. The chain recombines TRBV6-5 with TRBJ1-1; D remains ambiguous. Germline CDR1 and CDR2: MNHEY and SVGAGI. V lost 10 bases and J 7 bases, leaving 13 bases between the germline ends. The CDR3 covers 11 residues.

This chain uses TRBV27 with TRBJ1-2; 11 positions agree with TRBD1. CDR3 length equals 14 residues. Germline loops: CDR1 MNHEY, CDR2 SMNVEV (reference sequence). With 2 bases clipped from V and 8 bases from J, the junction kept 4 bases outside the gene matches. CDR3 sequence reads: CASSLRGQGDGYTF. The CDR3 nucleotides read TGTGCCAGCAGTTTAAGGGGACAGGGGGACGGCTACACCTTC.

This clone was detected only once. The chain employs TRBV7-9 and TRBJ2-3; 8 positions agree with TRBD1. The V and J ends lost 5 bases and 2 bases, in that order; junction bases with no gene match: 6. CDR1 and CDR2 from the germline V gene are SEHNR and FQNEAQ (reference sequence). There are 15 residues in the CDR3. In DNA, the CDR3 is TGTGCCAGCAGCCCGGACAGGGCCACCACAGATACGCAGTATTTT. This sequence encodes CASSPDRATTDTQYF.

The genes are TRBV19 and TRBJ1-2; D remains ambiguous. Germline CDR1 reads LNHDA; CDR2 reads SQIVND (reference sequence). The ends were cut back, 1 base at V and 5 bases at J, with 11 bases in the middle. This CDR3 has 14 residues. CDR3 bases: TGTGCCAGTAGTATAGGCTCCCGGAGATATGGCTACACCTTC. This gives the protein CASSIGSRRYGYTF. The entire variable domain, with the rest obtained from reference TRBV19 and TRBJ1-2, is as follows: DGGITQSPKYLFRKEGQNVTLSCEQNLNHDAMYWYRQDPGQGLRLIYYSQIVNDFQKGDIAEGYSVSREKKESFPLTVTSAQKNPTAFYLCASSIGSRRYGYTFGSGTRLTVV.

For this clone: Relative to the germline gene, one junction end is altered; a read error may explain this. The chain employs TRBV7-7 and TRBJ2-3, with D possibly being TRBD1 (5 bases). CDR1 SSHAT and CDR2 FNYEAQ come from the germline V gene (reference sequence). The length of the CDR3 is 13 residues. CDR3 amino acids: CASSSTYRDTQYF. The CDR3 bases are TGTGCTAGCAGCTCGACCTACAGGGATACGCAGTATTTT. Full variable domain (missing parts from reference TRBV7-7 and TRBJ2-3): GAGVSQSPRYKVTKRGQDVTLRCDPISSHATLYWYQQALGQGPEFLTYFNYEAQPDKSGLPSDRFSAERPEGSISTLTIQRTEQRDSAMYRCASSSTYRDTQYFGPGTRLTVL.

The J gene is TRBJ1-4, the V gene TRBV30; the D is unclear. This CDR3 is 14 amino acids long. The germline gives CDR1 GTSNPN, CDR2 SVGIG (reference sequence). Trimming took off 1 base at V and 8 bases at J, with 14 bases between the two ends. In DNA form, the CDR3 reads TGTGCCTGGAGTGGGTGGAGGGTTGGGGAAAAACTGTTTTTT. This encodes CAWSGWRVGEKLFF.

V is TRBV28 and J is TRBJ1-1; maybe TRBD1 (5 bases). The CDR3 is made up of 13 amino acids. V was shortened by 4 bases and J by 0 bases, with 6 bases between the two germline ends. CDR1 and CDR2 (germline): MDHEN, SYDVKM. CDR3 in DNA: TGTGCCAGCAGTTCAGGGTTGAACACTGAAGCTTTCTTT. It encodes CASSSGLNTEAFF.

This clone has just a few counts. Other nucleotide sequences in the sample specify the same CDR3. The chain recombines TRBV5-1 with TRBJ1-2, with a weak D call TRBD1 (6 bases). Trimming removed 0 bases at V and 5 bases at J, with 14 bases between. The CDR3 spans 15 residues. The germline gives CDR1 SGHRS, CDR2 YFSETQ. Here the CDR3 reads CASSLDRDPSYGYTF. The CDR3 DNA sequence: TGCGCCAGCAGCTTGGACAGGGATCCGAGTTATGGCTACACCTTC.

The V and J genes are TRBV7-6 and TRBJ2-5; tentatively, D is TRBD1 (6 bases). The CDR3 has 15 residues. V was trimmed by 5 bases and J by 4 bases, leaving 17 bases between them. CDR1 is SGHVS, CDR2 FNYEAQ, per germline. In DNA, the CDR3 is TGTGCCAGCAGCCCGACTCAGGGGATAGGAGAGACCCAGTACTTC. Its translation is CASSPTQGIGETQYF.

The genes are TRBV3-1 (or the pseudogene TRBV3-2) and TRBJ1-4; tentatively, D is TRBD1 (6 bases). V gave up 4 bases and J gave up 8 bases, with 17 bases separating them. CDR3 length: 15 amino acids. Germline V gene sequence: CDR1 LGHDT, CDR2 YNNKEL (reference sequence). The CDR3 is CASSPTGWEEEKLFF. The CDR3 DNA reads as TGTGCCAGCAGCCCAACAGGGTGGGAGGAAGAAAAACTGTTTTTT.

The chain employs TRBV4-3 and TRBJ2-3; D gene ambiguous. Germline lookup yields CDR1 LGHNA and CDR2 YSLEER. Deletions cut 0 bases from V and 0 bases from J, with 13 bases between. The CDR3 contains 17 residues. CDR3 sequence reads: CASSQDIGGTSTDTQYF. DNA for the CDR3: TGCGCCAGCAGCCAAGATATCGGCGGTACTAGCACAGATACGCAGTATTTT.

This chain uses TRBV28 with TRBJ1-2; D might be TRBD1 (6 bases). Germline-derived CDR1 and CDR2 are MDHEN and SYDVKM. Deletions cut 3 bases from V and 2 bases from J, with 22 bases between. CDR3 length equals 18 residues. The CDR3 region has the DNA TGTGCCAGCAGTTTGGCCAGGGGCGCCTCTTATTCAAACTATGGCTACACCTTC. It is translated as CASSLARGASYSNYGYTF.

This sequence joins TRBV7-2 and TRBJ1-3, with 7 bases that match TRBD1. V lost 5 bases to trimming and J lost 0 bases; unmatched junction nucleotides: 13. This CDR3 has 18 residues. Germline V gives CDR1 SGHTA, CDR2 FQGNSA. The CDR3 spells CASSLTGTDLSSGNTIYF. The CDR3 DNA sequence: TGTGCCAGCAGCCTAACCGGGACAGACCTTAGCTCTGGAAACACCATATATTTT.

There are a few counts of this clone. The V gene is TRBV25-1, the J gene TRBJ2-4; the D is unclear. CDR1 and CDR2 from the germline V gene are MGHDK and SYGVNS. The V end lost 5 bases, the J end lost 3 bases, and 5 bases lay between the germline ends. CDR3 length: 12 amino acids. The CDR3 is CASSPGKNIQYF. CDR3 coding DNA: TGTGCCAGCAGTCCTGGCAAAAACATTCAGTACTTC.

V is TRBV7-2 and J is TRBJ2-7, with D unclear. The CDR3 extends over 13 amino acids. Trimming shortened V by 3 bases and J by 0 bases, and 6 bases separated the two germline ends. Per the germline V gene, CDR1 is SGHTA and CDR2 is FQGNSA. CDR3 region: CASSLDHSYEQYF. The CDR3 DNA follows: TGTGCCAGCAGCTTGGACCACTCCTACGAGCAGTACTTC.

The rearrangement joins TRBV5-6 to TRBJ1-1; D remains ambiguous. Trimming removed 2 bases at V and 0 bases at J, with 8 bases between. This CDR3 contains 14 residues. Per the germline V gene, CDR1 is SGHDT and CDR2 is YYEEEE. CDR3 in amino acids: CASSFPGLNTEAFF. The CDR3 DNA is TGTGCCAGCAGCTTTCCAGGACTGAACACTGAAGCTTTCTTT.

The chain couples TRBV7-2 to TRBJ1-1, with a tentative D call TRBD1 (6 bases). The germline gives CDR1 SGHTA, CDR2 FQGNSA. The CDR3 spans 12 residues. The V and J ends lost 5 bases and 11 bases respectively, with 15 bases between them. CDR3 sequence: CASSAQRGRAFF. The DNA for the CDR3 is TGTGCCAGCAGCGCGCAGAGGGGGAGGGCTTTCTTT.

In DNA, the CDR3 is TGTGCCAGCACCGCCGGAGGTTTGGGGAATCAGCCCCAGCATTTT. Amino acids: CASTAGGLGNQPQHF. The rearrangement joins TRBV28 to TRBJ1-5; D is uncertain. V was cut by 7 bases and J by 4 bases, with 17 bases left in between. Germline CDR1 and CDR2: MDHEN and SYDVKM. The CDR3 extends over 15 amino acids.

This chain uses TRBV19 with TRBJ2-3, with 7 nucleotides matching TRBD2. With V trimmed by 4 bases and J by 2 bases, 6 bases remained unmatched. The CDR3 consists of 15 residues. The germline V gene has CDR1 LNHDA and CDR2 SQIVND (reference sequence). CDR3 amino acids: CASSRWTSTTDTQYF. CDR3 in DNA: TGTGCCAGTAGTAGGTGGACTAGTACCACAGATACGCAGTATTTT.

The chain employs TRBV3-1 (or the pseudogene TRBV3-2) and TRBJ1-3, with 7 bases lining up with TRBD1. The CDR3 spans 15 residues. Germline loops: CDR1 LGHDT, CDR2 YNNKEL (reference sequence). The V gene end was trimmed by 4 bases and the J gene end by 4 bases; junction bases not matched to a gene: 7. The CDR3 DNA is TGTGCCAGCAGCCCTTTGACAGGGAACGGAAACACCATATATTTT. It translates to CASSPLTGNGNTIYF.

The rearrangement uses TRBV18 and TRBJ2-3, with D possibly matching TRBD2 (6 bases). This CDR3 contains 16 residues. Trimming left V 2 bases short and J 2 bases short, with 14 bases between. Germline lookup yields CDR1 KGHSH and CDR2 LQKENI. CDR3 residues: CASSPVPLATTDTQYF. CDR3 coding DNA: TGTGCCAGCTCACCAGTTCCACTAGCAACCACAGATACGCAGTATTTT.